This TCR beta chain was recorded in a study of T cells of healthy individuals. Via MiXCR, TCRdb re-called the 5' RACE reads, giving one row per CDR3 protein. The sample yields around 100,000 distinct CDR3 sequences, 15% to 20% seen once. Trimming removed 6 bases from V and 4 bases from J, with 12 bases in between. CDR1 is SGHTA, CDR2 FQGNSA, per germline. CDR3 length equals 13 residues. This clonotype was observed a few times. This rearrangement joins TRBV7-2 to TRBJ1-1; D is unresolved. This clonotype originated in a human donor in good health. Written as DNA, the CDR3 is TGTGCCAGCAGTCTCGATAGGATCACTGAAGCTTTCTTT. This encodes CASSLDRITEAFF.